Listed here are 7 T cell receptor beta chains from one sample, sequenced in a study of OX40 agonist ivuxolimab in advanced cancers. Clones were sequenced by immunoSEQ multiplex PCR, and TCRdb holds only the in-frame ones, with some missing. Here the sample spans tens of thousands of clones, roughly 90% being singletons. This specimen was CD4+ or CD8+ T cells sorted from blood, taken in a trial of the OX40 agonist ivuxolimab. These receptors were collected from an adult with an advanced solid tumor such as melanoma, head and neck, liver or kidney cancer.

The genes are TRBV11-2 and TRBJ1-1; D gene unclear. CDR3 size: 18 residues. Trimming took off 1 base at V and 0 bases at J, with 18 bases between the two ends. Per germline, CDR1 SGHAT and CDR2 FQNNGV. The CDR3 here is CASSLAYSRRRMNTEAFF. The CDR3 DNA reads TGTGCCAGCAGCTTAGCCTATTCACGGCGCAGAATGAACACTGAAGCTTTCTTT.

The CDR3 sequence is CASSWGQSGNTIYF. CDR3 DNA sequence: TGTGCCAGCAGCTGGGGACAGTCTGGAAACACCATATATTTT. The genes are TRBV5-5 and TRBJ1-3; 7 nucleotides line up with TRBD1. The J segment lost 1 base and the V segment lost 3 bases, leaving 1 base of the junction unmatched. The germline CDR1 and CDR2 sequences are SGHKS and YYEKEE (reference sequence). CDR3 length: 14 amino acids.

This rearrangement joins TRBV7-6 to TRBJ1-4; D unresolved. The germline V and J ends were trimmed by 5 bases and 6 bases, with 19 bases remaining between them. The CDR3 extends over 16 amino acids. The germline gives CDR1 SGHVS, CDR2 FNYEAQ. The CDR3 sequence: CASSRGSFFPDEKLFF. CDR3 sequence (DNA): TGTGCCAGCAGCCGGGGATCGTTTTTCCCCGATGAAAAACTGTTTTTT.

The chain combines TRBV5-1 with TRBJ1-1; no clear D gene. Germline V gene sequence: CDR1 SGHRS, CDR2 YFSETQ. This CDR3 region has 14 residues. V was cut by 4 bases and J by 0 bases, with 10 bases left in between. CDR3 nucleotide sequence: TGCGCCAGCAGCATCAGACCGATGAACACTGAAGCTTTCTTT. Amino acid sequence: CASSIRPMNTEAFF.

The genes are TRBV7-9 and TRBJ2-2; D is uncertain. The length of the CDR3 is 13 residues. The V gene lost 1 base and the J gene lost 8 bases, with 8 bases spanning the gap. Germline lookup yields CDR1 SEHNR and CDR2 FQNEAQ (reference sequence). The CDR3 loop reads CASSLVGGGELFF. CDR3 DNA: TGTGCCAGCAGCTTAGTAGGTGGAGGGGAGCTGTTTTTT.

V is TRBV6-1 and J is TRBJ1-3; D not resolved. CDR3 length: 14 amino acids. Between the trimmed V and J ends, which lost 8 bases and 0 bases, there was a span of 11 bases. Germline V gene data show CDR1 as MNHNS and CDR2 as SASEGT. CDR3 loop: CASSTAVSGNTIYF. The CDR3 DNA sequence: TGTGCCAGCTCGACCGCTGTCTCTGGAAACACCATATATTTT.

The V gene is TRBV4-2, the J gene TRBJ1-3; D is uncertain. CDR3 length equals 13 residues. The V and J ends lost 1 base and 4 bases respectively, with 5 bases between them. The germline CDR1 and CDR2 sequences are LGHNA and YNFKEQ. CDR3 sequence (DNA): TGTGCCAGCAGCCAAGGAAGGGGAAACACCATATATTTT. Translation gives CASSQGRGNTIYF.